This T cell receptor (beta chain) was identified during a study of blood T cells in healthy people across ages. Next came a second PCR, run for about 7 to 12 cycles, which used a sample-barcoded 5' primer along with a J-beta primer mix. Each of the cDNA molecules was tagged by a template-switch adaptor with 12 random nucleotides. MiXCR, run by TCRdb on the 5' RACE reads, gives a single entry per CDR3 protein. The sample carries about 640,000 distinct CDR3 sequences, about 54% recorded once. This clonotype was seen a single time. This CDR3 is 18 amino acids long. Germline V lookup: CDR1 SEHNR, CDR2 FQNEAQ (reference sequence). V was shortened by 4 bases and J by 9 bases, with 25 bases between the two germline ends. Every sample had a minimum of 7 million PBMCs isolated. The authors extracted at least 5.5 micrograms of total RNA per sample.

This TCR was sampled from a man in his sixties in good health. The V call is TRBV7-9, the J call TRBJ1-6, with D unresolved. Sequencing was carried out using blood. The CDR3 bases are TGTGCCAGCAGCTCGCTAGTGGACCCTGTCTTGGGTCGTTCACCCCTCCACTTT. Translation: CASSSLVDPVLGRSPLHF.